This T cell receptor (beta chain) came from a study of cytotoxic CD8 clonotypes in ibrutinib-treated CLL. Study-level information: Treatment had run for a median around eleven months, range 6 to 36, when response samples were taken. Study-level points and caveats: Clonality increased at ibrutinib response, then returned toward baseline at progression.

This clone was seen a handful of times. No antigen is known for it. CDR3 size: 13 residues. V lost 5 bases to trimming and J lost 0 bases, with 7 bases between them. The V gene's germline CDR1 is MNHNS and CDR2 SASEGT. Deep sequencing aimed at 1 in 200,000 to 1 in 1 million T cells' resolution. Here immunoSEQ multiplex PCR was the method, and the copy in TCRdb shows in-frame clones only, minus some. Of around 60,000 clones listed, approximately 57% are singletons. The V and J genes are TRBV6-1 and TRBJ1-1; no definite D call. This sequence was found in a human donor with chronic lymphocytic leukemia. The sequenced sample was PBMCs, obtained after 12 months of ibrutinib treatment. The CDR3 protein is CASSLWMNTEAFF. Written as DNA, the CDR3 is TGTGCCAGCAGTTTATGGATGAACACTGAAGCTTTCTTT.